These 2 T cell receptor beta chains share one sample of origin, sequenced in a study of blood T cells in healthy people across ages. The authors ran a second PCR of about 7 to 11 cycles using a sample-barcoded 5' primer and a J-beta primer mix. TCRdb re-called the 5' RACE reads through MiXCR, storing one row per CDR3 protein. The sample holds hundreds of thousands of distinct CDR3 sequences; 58% are singletons and the top ten take about 20%. The sample was blood. All receptors come from a man aged 25 to 40 in good health.

J is TRBJ1-5 and V is TRBV2; no firm D call. Looked up from germline, CDR1 is SNHLY and CDR2 is FYNNEI. CDR3 length: 15 residues. V lost 0 bases, J lost 5 bases, and 11 bases lay in between. The CDR3 here is CASSEAPGRYQPQHF. CDR3 sequence (DNA): TGTGCCAGCAGTGAAGCGCCCGGACGGTATCAGCCCCAGCATTTT.

This rearrangement joins TRBV25-1 to TRBJ2-7; the match to TRBD1 covers 7 bases. After removal of 4 bases from V and 2 bases from J, the junction contained 11 bases not matched to a gene. CDR1 is MGHDK and CDR2 is SYGVNS in the germline V gene. CDR3 size: 16 residues. CDR3 in amino acids: CASSVISGQRTYEQYF. In DNA, the CDR3 is TGTGCCAGCAGTGTAATATCGGGACAGAGAACCTACGAGCAGTACTTC.